The T cell receptor (beta chain) under discussion was sequenced for a study of regulatory T cells in long-lasting Graves disease. Findings and caveats of the study: Gene preferences differed: TRBV28, TRBJ1-2, TRBJ2-5 in persistent cases.

The CDR3 consists of 16 residues. CDR1 SGHKS and CDR2 YYEKEE come from the germline V gene (reference sequence). V was shortened by 4 bases and J by 2 bases, with 16 bases between the two germline ends. This clonotype was counted many times. Its antigen remains unknown. According to the study, TCR beta libraries were built with iRepertoire HTBI primers and CDR3-region Arm-PCR. TCRdb re-derived calls from the multiplex PCR reads in MiXCR, one entry per CDR3 protein. Of roughly 220,000 distinct CDR3 sequences listed, about 17% are singletons. Time point given: newly diagnosed GD, antithyroid drugs for less than 3 months. Construction of the TCR library relied on RNA isolated from PBMCs. As collected, the peripheral blood samples measured 7.5 to 10 milliliters each and went into EDTA tubes.

This receptor was identified in a female donor with Graves disease. The J gene is TRBJ2-4, the V gene TRBV5-5; D may correspond to TRBD1 or TRBD2 (5 bases each). The sequencing used peripheral blood mononuclear cells (PBMCs), collected at new diagnosis, from a patient treated with antithyroid drugs. CDR3 protein: CASSGWGRETKNIQYF. The CDR3 DNA follows: TGTGCCAGCAGCGGGTGGGGCCGGGAAACCAAAAACATTCAGTACTTC.